One and the same sample provided the 25 T cell receptor beta chains below, sequenced in a study of breast tumors, draining lymph nodes, adjacent tissues. The lymph nodes were axillary draining lymph nodes from breast cancer patients. Via MiXCR, TCRdb re-called the multiplex PCR reads, giving one row per CDR3 protein. Of approximately 230,000 distinct CDR3 sequences in the sample, under 40% were seen once. The source material was axillary lymph node tissue. The receptors derive from a female donor with breast cancer. Some clones in this sample may be carry-over from other donors' samples.

The V and J genes are TRBV5-1 and TRBJ1-2; maybe TRBD1 (5 bases). Per germline, CDR1 SGHRS and CDR2 YFSETQ. The germline V and J ends were trimmed by 3 bases and 8 bases, with 11 bases remaining between them. This CDR3 has 12 residues. The CDR3 is CASSSGLAGYTF. The CDR3 nucleotides read TGCGCCAGCAGCTCGGGACTAGCAGGCTACACCTTC.

The rearrangement links TRBV10-3 to TRBJ1-6; TRBD1 matches at 7 bases. After removal of 10 bases from V and 7 bases from J, the junction contained 10 bases not matched to a gene. CDR3 length: 14 residues. The germline V gene has CDR1 ENHRY and CDR2 SYGVKD. The CDR3 spells CATKADRVNSPLHF. CDR3 nucleotide sequence: TGTGCCACCAAGGCAGACAGGGTAAATTCACCCCTCCACTTT.

A word on this clonotype: A much more abundant neighbour one base away suggests this may be a read error. The rearrangement uses TRBV5-5 and TRBJ1-5, with unresolved D. This CDR3 has 14 residues. Germline values: CDR1 SGHKS, CDR2 YYEKEE (reference sequence). In nucleotides, the CDR3 is TGTGCCAACAGCTTGGAAGTGAGCGATCAGCCCCAGCATTTT. Translating gives CANSLEVSDQPQHF.

This clonotype was recorded at least ten times. The chain couples TRBV2 to TRBJ2-2; D ambiguous. Trimming stripped 7 bases from V and 0 bases from J, with 6 bases between. The CDR3 consists of 13 residues. Germline V CDR1 and CDR2: SNHLY, FYNNEI. Here the CDR3 DNA reads TGTGCCAGCACCCCTTCGAACACCGGGGAGCTGTTTTTT. Its protein is CASTPSNTGELFF.

The chain uses TRBV3-1 and TRBJ2-5; D call uncertain. V was clipped by 3 bases and J by 7 bases, with 9 bases between them. CDR1 is LGHDT and CDR2 is YNNKEL in the germline V gene (reference sequence). This CDR3 spans 12 amino acids. Written as DNA, the CDR3 is TGTGCCAGCAGCCAGGTTACTGGGACCCAGTACTTC. Its translation is CASSQVTGTQYF.

This clonotype was observed at least ten times. J is TRBJ2-7 and V is TRBV2, with 7 bases that match TRBD2. J gave up 3 bases and V 5 bases, and 10 bases lay outside the gene matches. Germline-derived CDR1 and CDR2 are SNHLY and FYNNEI. The CDR3 has 15 residues. This CDR3 is CASSTLGGGGYEQYF. CDR3 bases: TGTGCCAGCAGTACCCTTGGTGGGGGGGGCTACGAGCAGTACTTC. Full variable domain (remainder filled in from reference TRBV2 and TRBJ2-7): EPEVTQTPSHQVTQMGQEVILRCVPISNHLYFYWYRQILGQKVEFLVSFYNNEISEKSEIFDDQFSVERPDGSNFTLKIRSTKLEDSAMYFCASSTLGGGGYEQYFGPGTRLTVT.

This clonotype has a count of ten or more. The chain is built from TRBV6-2 or TRBV6-3 and TRBJ1-6; D ambiguous. Per the germline V gene, CDR1 is MNHEY and CDR2 is SVGEGT. The CDR3 has 15 amino acids. Deletions cut 6 bases from V and 9 bases from J, with 18 bases between. CDR3 sequence reads: CASSTQGLTGSPLHF. The CDR3 nucleotides read TGTGCCAGCAGCACACAAGGACTAACGGGTTCACCCCTCCACTTT.

The CDR3 reads CASSIAGTGSQPQHF. CDR3 bases: TGTGCCAGTAGTATCGCAGGGACAGGGAGTCAGCCCCAGCATTTT. The rearrangement links TRBV19 to TRBJ1-5; 9 nucleotides match TRBD1. The germline gives CDR1 LNHDA, CDR2 SQIVND (reference sequence). V shed 3 bases and J 6 bases; nucleotides not matched to a gene: 6. The CDR3 totals 15 residues.

This clonotype appeared many times. The rearrangement uses TRBV9 and TRBJ2-2, with D hard to call. CDR1 and CDR2 (germline): SGDLS, YYNGEE. The V end was cut by 1 base, the J end by 3 bases, with 10 bases between. The CDR3 totals 15 residues. CDR3 coding DNA: TGTGCCAGCAGCGTATTGGGAACCTACACCGGGGAGCTGTTTTTT. As protein: CASSVLGTYTGELFF.

On this clonotype itself: This may be a read error: a much more frequent sequence differs by one nucleotide. This chain uses TRBV7-2 with TRBJ2-1, with D hard to call. Trimming cost V 3 bases and J 3 bases, with 9 bases left between them. CDR1 and CDR2 (germline): SGHTA, FQGNSA. This CDR3 region has 14 residues. The CDR3: CASSFNLDYNEQFF. The CDR3 region has the DNA TGTGCCAGCAGCTTCAACCTGGACTACAATGAGCAGTTCTTC.

The sample holds many counts of this clonotype. V usage is TRBV19 and J usage is TRBJ2-7, with D perhaps TRBD1 (6 bases). V shed 10 bases and J shed 4 bases, with 14 bases lying between them. CDR1 and CDR2 (germline): LNHDA, SQIVND (reference sequence). The CDR3 extends over 12 amino acids. DNA for the CDR3: TGTGCCACCACGGACAGAACTTACGAGCAGTACTTC. Protein: CATTDRTYEQYF.

This clonotype was picked up many times. This chain joins TRBV18 and TRBJ2-7, with D perhaps TRBD1 (6 bases). The germline V gene encodes CDR1 KGHSH and CDR2 LQKENI. V lost 1 base to trimming and J lost 1 base, with 11 bases between them. The CDR3 contains 15 residues. The CDR3 DNA reads as TGTGCCAGCTCACCACAACCCGGACAGTCCTACGAGCAGTACTTC. This gives the protein CASSPQPGQSYEQYF.

This clonotype has ten or more counts. V and J are TRBV10-3 and TRBJ1-2, with TRBD1 matching over 7 bases. The V gene end was trimmed by 4 bases and the J gene end by 4 bases; junction bases not matched to a gene: 9. Per the germline V gene, CDR1 is ENHRY and CDR2 is SYGVKD. CDR3 size: 15 residues. CDR3 DNA sequence: TGTGCCATCAGTGGCGAGGGGGCAAGGGTCTATGGCTACACCTTC. Translating gives CAISGEGARVYGYTF.

Note on this clonotype: The conserved phenylalanine or tryptophan normally closing the CDR3 is absent here, so this likely arose from a read error. It is unclear where the CDR3 begins or ends on the DNA, so no DNA is shown, and the CDR3 is as TCRdb lists it. The J gene is TRBJ2-6, the V gene TRBV20-1; the table's D call, TRBD2, was not checked against the DNA. The CDR3 is 9 residues long, counting both termini. Germline values: CDR1 DFQATT, CDR2 SNEGSKA (reference sequence). The CDR3 region is CSARASRTS.

The table lists this clonotype with many counts. The chain joins TRBV6-1 to TRBJ1-2; D ambiguous. The germline V gene has CDR1 MNHNS and CDR2 SASEGT. V dropped 8 bases and J dropped 5 bases, with 6 bases sitting between them. The CDR3 loop spans 10 amino acids. The CDR3 DNA is TGTGCCAGCCGCGAATATGGCTACACCTTC. The encoded protein is CASREYGYTF.

Of note for this clonotype: The junction departs from the called germline gene at one end, perhaps through a read error. This chain uses TRBV7-9 with TRBJ2-5; D is undetermined. Germline V CDR1 and CDR2: SEHNR, FQNEAQ (reference sequence). This CDR3 region has 15 residues. The chain's CDR3 is CASSSSVGRQETQYF. The CDR3, as DNA: TGCGCCAGCAGCTCCAGCGTGGGCCGCCAAGAGACCCAGTACTTC. The variable domain in full, completed from reference TRBV7-9 and TRBJ2-5, reads DTGVSQNPRHKITKRGQNVTFRCDPISEHNRLYWYRQTLGQGPEFLTYFQNEAQLEKSRLLSDRFSAERPKGSFSTLEIQRTEQGDSAMYLCASSSSVGRQETQYFGPGTRLLVL.

This clonotype was detected many times. The chain has TRBV7-2 and TRBJ2-3, with TRBD2 matching over 7 bases. The germline V gene encodes CDR1 SGHTA and CDR2 FQGNSA. Trimming removed 6 bases from V and 2 bases from J; junction bases left unmatched: 8. The CDR3 runs 15 residues. Written as DNA, the CDR3 is TGTGCCAGCAGTTCTAGCGGACTAAACACAGATACGCAGTATTTT. Amino acid sequence: CASSSSGLNTDTQYF.

This clonotype was counted many times. The chain combines TRBV24-1 with TRBJ1-5; D ambiguous. The CDR3 has 13 amino acids. The germline gives CDR1 KGHDR, CDR2 SFDVKD. With 12 bases removed from V and 5 bases from J, the gap between germline ends came to 16 bases. The CDR3 region has the DNA TGTGCCCACTCTCGAGGGTACGATCAGCCCCAGCATTTT. Amino acids: CAHSRGYDQPQHF.

The V call is TRBV12-3 or TRBV12-4, the J call TRBJ2-1, with 9 bases identical to TRBD1. V trimming: 3 bases; J trimming: 2 bases; junction bases outside the gene matches: 5. This CDR3 spans 16 amino acids. CDR3 sequence (DNA): TGTGCCAGCAGTTTTGGACAGGGGCGGACCTACAATGAGCAGTTCTTC. Translating gives CASSFGQGRTYNEQFF.

The gene calls are TRBV6-6 and TRBJ1-5; perhaps TRBD1 as D (6 bases). CDR1 is MNHNY, CDR2 SVGAGI, per germline (reference sequence). Trimming took off 5 bases at V and 2 bases at J, with 19 bases between the two ends. This CDR3 has 17 residues. The DNA for the CDR3 is TGTGCCAGCAGTCCCCGAGGAGGGGGAAGAGGCAATCAGCCCCAGCATTTT. It specifies CASSPRGGGRGNQPQHF.

The chain carries TRBV20-1 and TRBJ1-2; 7 bases are a match to TRBD1. Germline V lookup: CDR1 DFQATT, CDR2 SNEGSKA (reference sequence). V was clipped by 1 base and J by 12 bases; unmatched bases: 5. The CDR3 extends over 11 amino acids. This chain's CDR3 is CSARGRQGNTF. The CDR3 coding sequence is TGCAGTGCTAGAGGGCGACAGGGTAACACCTTC.

This clonotype was seen many times. The J gene is TRBJ2-7, the V gene TRBV20-1; D unclear. The CDR3 sequence is 12 residues long. Germline V gene lookup returns CDR1 DFQATT and CDR2 SNEGSKA (reference sequence). V gave up 1 base and J gave up 3 bases, with 7 bases separating them. The CDR3 loop reads CSARGHNYEQYF. CDR3 coding DNA: TGCAGTGCTAGAGGTCATAACTACGAGCAGTACTTC.

V is TRBV15 and J is TRBJ1-1; possible D gene TRBD1, 5 bases. The CDR3 length is 15 residues. Trimming cost V 1 base and J 0 bases, with 9 bases left between them. Germline assignment: CDR1 LNHNV and CDR2 YYDKDF (reference sequence). The CDR3 bases are TGTGCCACCAGCAGAGGGGGGACCATGAACACTGAAGCTTTCTTT. Amino acids: CATSRGGTMNTEAFF.

The chain recombines TRBV20-1 with TRBJ1-4; 10 positions match TRBD1. The CDR3 consists of 15 residues. Germline CDR1 and CDR2: DFQATT and SNEGSKA (reference sequence). Trimming took 3 bases from V and 8 from J; bases not matched to a gene: 9. The CDR3 DNA sequence: TGCAGTGCTAGGCAGCGGGACAGGGGAGAGGAAAAACTGTTTTTT. Translated: CSARQRDRGEEKLFF.

Points on this clonotype: Because it lacks the conserved phenylalanine or tryptophan at the end, this CDR3 is likely a read error. The DNA is omitted, as the CDR3 cannot be located on it reliably, and the CDR3 follows TCRdb's listing. V usage is TRBV20-1 and J usage is TRBJ2-6; TRBD2 is the table's D call and was not checked against the DNA. The CDR3 adds up to 10 amino acids, both ends counted. In germline, CDR1 is DFQATT, CDR2 SNEGSKA (reference sequence). CDR3 loop: CSARGLAGGP.